This TCR beta chain was retrieved from a study of T-cell memory formation after mild COVID-19. Study summary: There were largely donor-specific TCR clusters. Regarding the study as a whole: Contracting CD4+ clones sat mainly in CM and EM; CD8+ in EMRA. The study found balanced CD4/CD8 in clones contracting day 15 to 85 and a CD4+ lean in later expanders. In pre-infection memory, a portion of responding clones appeared, which suggested that cross-reactive memory joined.

One entry per CDR3 protein results from TCRdb running MiXCR on the 5' RACE reads. The table lists a few hundred thousand distinct CDR3 sequences, roughly 15% of them singletons. The trim removed 3 bases at V and 5 bases at J, leaving 5 bases unmatched. From germline, CDR1 is LGHNA and CDR2 YSLEER. The CDR3 spans 15 residues. As to this clonotype: Antigen: not known.

The chain uses TRBV4-3 and TRBJ1-5; 9 bases line up with TRBD1. Material for sequencing was PBMCs or a T cell subset sorted from them (not recorded which). The sequence came from a man younger than 35 who had mild COVID-19 (a few samples of this study predate the infection). Cell type and time point are not known. The CDR3 region has the DNA TGCGCCAGCAGCCATCGGAGGACAGGGGATCAGCCCCAGCATTTT. Protein product: CASSHRRTGDQPQHF.